The TCR beta chain described here comes from a study of OX40 agonist ivuxolimab in advanced cancers. Data came from immunoSEQ multiplex PCR; TCRdb stores just in-frame clones and leaves some out. The table has around 16,000 clones, around 64% seen once. CDR3 length: 20 residues. The V gene's germline CDR1 is SGHRS and CDR2 YFSETQ. Trimming took off 9 bases at V and 0 bases at J, with 31 bases between the two ends. The source material was CD4+ or CD8+ T cells sorted from blood, sampled in a trial of the OX40 agonist ivuxolimab. The rearrangement uses TRBV5-1 and TRBJ1-3; no reliable D call. This sequence originates from an adult with an advanced solid tumor such as melanoma, head and neck, liver or kidney cancer. CDR3 in DNA: TGCGCCACCCGACTATACCCGAGCCCCATACCCGATAACTCTGGAAACACCATATATTTT. It is translated as CATRLYPSPIPDNSGNTIYF.